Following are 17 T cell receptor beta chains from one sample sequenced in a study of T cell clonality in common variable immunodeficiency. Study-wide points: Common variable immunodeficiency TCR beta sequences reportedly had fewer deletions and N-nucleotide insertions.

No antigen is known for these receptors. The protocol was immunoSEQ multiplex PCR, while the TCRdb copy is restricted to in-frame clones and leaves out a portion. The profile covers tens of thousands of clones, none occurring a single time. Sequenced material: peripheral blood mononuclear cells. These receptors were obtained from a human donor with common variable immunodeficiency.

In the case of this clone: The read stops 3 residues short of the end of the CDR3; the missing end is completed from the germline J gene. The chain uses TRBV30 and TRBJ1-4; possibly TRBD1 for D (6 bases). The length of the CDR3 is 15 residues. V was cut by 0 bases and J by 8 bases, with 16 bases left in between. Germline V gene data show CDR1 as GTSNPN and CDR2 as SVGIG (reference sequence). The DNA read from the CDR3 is TGTGCCTGGAGTGTACGGGTGAGGGGGTTCGAAAAA. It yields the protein CAWSVRVRGFEK. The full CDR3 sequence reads CAWSVRVRGFEKLFF.

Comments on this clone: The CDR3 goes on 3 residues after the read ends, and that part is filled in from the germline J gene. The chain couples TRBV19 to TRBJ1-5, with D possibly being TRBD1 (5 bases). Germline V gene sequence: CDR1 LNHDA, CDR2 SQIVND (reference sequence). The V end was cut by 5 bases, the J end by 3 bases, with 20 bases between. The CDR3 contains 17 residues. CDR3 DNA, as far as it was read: TGTGCCAGTAGTCCGTACCGGGGGGAGTCCTACAATCAGCCC. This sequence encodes CASSPYRGESYNQP. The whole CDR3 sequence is CASSPYRGESYNQPQHF.

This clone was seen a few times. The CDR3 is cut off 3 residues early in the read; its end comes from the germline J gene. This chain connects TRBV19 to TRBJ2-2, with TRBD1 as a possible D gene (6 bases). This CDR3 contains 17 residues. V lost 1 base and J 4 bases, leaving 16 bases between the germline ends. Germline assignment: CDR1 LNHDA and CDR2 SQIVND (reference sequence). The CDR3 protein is CASSIGSPAGATGELFF. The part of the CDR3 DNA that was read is TGTGCCAGTAGTATAGGCAGCCCGGCAGGGGCCACCGGGGAG.

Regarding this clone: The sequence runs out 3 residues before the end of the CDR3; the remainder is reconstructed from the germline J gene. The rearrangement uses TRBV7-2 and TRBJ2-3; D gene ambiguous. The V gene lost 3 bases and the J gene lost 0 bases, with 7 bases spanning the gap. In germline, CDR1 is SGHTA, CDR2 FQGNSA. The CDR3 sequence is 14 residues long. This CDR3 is CASSFTRSTDTQYF. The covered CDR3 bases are TGTGCCAGCAGCTTTACCAGAAGCACAGATACG. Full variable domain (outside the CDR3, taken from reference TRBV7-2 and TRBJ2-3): GAGVSQSPSNKVTEKGKDVELRCDPISGHTALYWYRQSLGQGLEFLIYFQGNSAPDKSGLPSDRFSAERTGGSVSTLTIQRTQQEDSAVYLCASSFTRSTDTQYFGPGTRLTVL.

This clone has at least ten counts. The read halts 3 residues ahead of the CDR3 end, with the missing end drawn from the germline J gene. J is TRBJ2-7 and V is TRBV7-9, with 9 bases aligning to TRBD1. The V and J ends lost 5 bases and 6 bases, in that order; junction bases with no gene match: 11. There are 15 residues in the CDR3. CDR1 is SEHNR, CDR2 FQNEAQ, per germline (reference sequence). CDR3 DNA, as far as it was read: TGTGCCAGCAGCCAGTGGGGACAGGGCCCTCCCGAG. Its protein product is CASSQWGQGPPE. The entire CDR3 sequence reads CASSQWGQGPPEQYF. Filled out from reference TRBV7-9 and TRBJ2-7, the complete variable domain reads DTGVSQNPRHKITKRGQNVTFRCDPISEHNRLYWYRQTLGQGPEFLTYFQNEAQLEKSRLLSDRFSAERPKGSFSTLEIQRTEQGDSAMYLCASSQWGQGPPEQYFGPGTRLTVT.

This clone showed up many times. CDR3 protein: CASSSTSGPYNEQFF. The CDR3 bases that were read are TGTGCCAGCAGCTCTACTAGCGGCCCCTACAATGAG. The chain recombines TRBV7-3 with TRBJ2-1; 8 bases match TRBD2. The read ends 3 residues early relative to the CDR3; the germline J gene fills the gap. The trim removed 4 bases at V and 2 bases at J, leaving 4 bases unmatched. Germline CDR1 reads SGHTA; CDR2 reads FQGTGA. The CDR3 has 15 amino acids.

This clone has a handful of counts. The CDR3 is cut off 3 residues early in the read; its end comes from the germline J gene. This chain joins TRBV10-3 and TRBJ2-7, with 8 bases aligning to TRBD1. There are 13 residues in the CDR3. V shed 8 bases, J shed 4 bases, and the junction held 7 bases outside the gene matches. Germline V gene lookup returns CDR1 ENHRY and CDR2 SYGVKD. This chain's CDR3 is CAIGQGADYEQYF. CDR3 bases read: TGTGCCATCGGGCAGGGGGCGGATTACGAG.

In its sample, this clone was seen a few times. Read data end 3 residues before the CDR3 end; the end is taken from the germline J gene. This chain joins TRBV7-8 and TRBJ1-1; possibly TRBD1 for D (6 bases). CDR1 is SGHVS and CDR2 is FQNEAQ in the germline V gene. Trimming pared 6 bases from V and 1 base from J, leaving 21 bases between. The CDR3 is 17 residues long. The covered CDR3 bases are TGTGCCAGCAGTTACAGGGCCCACACGACTGAGAACACTGAA. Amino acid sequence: CASSYRAHTTENTE. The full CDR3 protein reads CASSYRAHTTENTEAFF.

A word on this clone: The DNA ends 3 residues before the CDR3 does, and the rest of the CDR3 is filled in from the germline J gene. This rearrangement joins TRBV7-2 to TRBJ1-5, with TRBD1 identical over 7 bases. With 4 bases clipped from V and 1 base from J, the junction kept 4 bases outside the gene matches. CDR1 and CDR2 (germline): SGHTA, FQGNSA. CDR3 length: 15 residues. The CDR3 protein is CASSSNRGSNQPQHF. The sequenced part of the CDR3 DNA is TGTGCCAGCAGCTCAAACAGGGGAAGCAATCAGCCC.

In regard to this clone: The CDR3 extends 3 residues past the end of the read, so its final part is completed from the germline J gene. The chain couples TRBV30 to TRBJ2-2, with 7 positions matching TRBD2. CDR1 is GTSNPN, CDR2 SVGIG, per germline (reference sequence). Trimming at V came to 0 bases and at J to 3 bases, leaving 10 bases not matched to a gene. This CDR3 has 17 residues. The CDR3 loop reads CAWSVGLTSTYTGELFF. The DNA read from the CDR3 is TGTGCCTGGAGTGTAGGATTGACTAGCACGTACACCGGGGAG.

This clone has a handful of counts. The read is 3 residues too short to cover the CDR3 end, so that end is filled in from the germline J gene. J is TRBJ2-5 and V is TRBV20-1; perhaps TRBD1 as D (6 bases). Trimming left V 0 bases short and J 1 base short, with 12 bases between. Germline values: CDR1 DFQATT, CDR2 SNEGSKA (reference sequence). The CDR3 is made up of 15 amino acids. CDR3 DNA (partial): TGCAGTGCTAGAGATGGGCAACAGGGCCAAGAGACC. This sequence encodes CSARDGQQGQET. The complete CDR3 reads CSARDGQQGQETQYF.

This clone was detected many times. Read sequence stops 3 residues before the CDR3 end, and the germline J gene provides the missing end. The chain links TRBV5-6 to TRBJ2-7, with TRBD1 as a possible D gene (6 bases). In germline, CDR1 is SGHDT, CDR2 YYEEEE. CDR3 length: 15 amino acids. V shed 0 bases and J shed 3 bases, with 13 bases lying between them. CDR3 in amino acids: CASSLGQVILYEQYF. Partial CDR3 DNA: TGTGCCAGCAGCTTGGGACAGGTGATACTCTACGAG.

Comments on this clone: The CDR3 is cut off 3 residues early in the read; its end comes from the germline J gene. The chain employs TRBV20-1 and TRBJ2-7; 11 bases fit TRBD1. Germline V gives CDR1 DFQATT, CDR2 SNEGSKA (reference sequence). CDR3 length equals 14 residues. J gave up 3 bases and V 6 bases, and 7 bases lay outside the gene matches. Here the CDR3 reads CSADPGTGGYEQYF. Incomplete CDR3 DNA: TGCAGTGCGGACCCCGGGACAGGGGGCTACGAG.

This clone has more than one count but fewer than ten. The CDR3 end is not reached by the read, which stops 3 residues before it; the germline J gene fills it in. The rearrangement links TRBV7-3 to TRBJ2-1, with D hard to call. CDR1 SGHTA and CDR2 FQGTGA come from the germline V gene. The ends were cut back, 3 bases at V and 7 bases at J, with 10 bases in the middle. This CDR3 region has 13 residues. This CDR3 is CASSFDLLNEQFF. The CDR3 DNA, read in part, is TGTGCCAGCAGCTTCGACTTACTGAATGAG.

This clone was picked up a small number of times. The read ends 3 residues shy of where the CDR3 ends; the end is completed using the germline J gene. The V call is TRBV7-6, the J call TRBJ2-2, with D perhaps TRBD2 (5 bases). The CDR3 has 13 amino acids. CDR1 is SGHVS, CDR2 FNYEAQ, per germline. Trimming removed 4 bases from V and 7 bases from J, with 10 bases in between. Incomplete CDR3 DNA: TGTGCCAGCAGCTCGACCGGGGTCGGGGAG. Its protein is CASSSTGVGE. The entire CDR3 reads CASSSTGVGELFF. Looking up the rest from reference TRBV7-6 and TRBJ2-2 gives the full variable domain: GAGVSQSPRYKVTKRGQDVALRCDPISGHVSLYWYRQALGQGPEFLTYFNYEAQQDKSGLPNDRFSAERPEGSISTLTIQRTEQRDSAMYRCASSSTGVGELFFGEGSRLTVL.

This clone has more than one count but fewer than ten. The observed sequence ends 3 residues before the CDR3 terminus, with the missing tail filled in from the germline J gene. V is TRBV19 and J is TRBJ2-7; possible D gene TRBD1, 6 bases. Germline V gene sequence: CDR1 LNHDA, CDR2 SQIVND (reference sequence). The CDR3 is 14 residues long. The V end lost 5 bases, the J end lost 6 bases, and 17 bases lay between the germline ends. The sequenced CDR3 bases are TGTGCCAGTAGTGCACGGACGGGACAAGGCGAG. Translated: CASSARTGQGE. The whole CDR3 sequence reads CASSARTGQGEQYF.

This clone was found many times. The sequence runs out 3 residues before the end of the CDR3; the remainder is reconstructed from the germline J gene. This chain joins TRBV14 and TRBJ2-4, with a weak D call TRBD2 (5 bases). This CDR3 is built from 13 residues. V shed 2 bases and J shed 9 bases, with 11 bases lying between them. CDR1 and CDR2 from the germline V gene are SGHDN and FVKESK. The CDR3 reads CASSQPGYAIQYF. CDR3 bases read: TGTGCCAGCAGCCAACCGGGGTATGCCATT.